The T cell receptor beta chain described here comes from a study of OX40 agonist ivuxolimab in advanced cancers. Study background: Hepatocellular carcinoma, melanoma, renal cell or head and neck cancer affected the dose-escalation patients.

Repertoires were generated with immunoSEQ multiplex PCR, while TCRdb's copy carries only in-frame clones and drops some. The sample lists tens of thousands of clones; 65% to 85% were seen once. V shed 2 bases and J 14 bases; nucleotides not matched to a gene: 8. This CDR3 spans 14 amino acids. Germline V CDR1 and CDR2: SEHNR, FQNEAQ (reference sequence). The specimen comprised CD4+ or CD8+ T cells sorted from blood, sampled in a trial of the OX40 agonist ivuxolimab. The sequence was collected from an adult with an advanced solid tumor such as melanoma, head and neck, liver or kidney cancer. The rearrangement uses TRBV7-9 and TRBJ2-1; 11 bases agree with TRBD2. The CDR3 DNA follows: TGTGCCAGCAGCTTACGGGTAGCGGGAGGGGGGGAGTTCTTC. This gives the protein CASSLRVAGGGEFF. The complete variable domain, with remaining parts taken from reference TRBV7-9 and TRBJ2-1, reads DTGVSQNPRHKITKRGQNVTFRCDPISEHNRLYWYRQTLGQGPEFLTYFQNEAQLEKSRLLSDRFSAERPKGSFSTLEIQRTEQGDSAMYLCASSLRVAGGGEFFGPGTRLTVL.